The 10 T cell receptor beta chains below come from one sample, sequenced in a study of cytomegalovirus exposure and HLA in healthy donors. The PCR contained 60 Vbeta and 13 Jbeta primers. Clones were sequenced by immunoSEQ multiplex PCR, and TCRdb holds only the in-frame ones, with some missing. This table lists tens of thousands of clones. Specimen: PBMCs. The receptors derive from a woman aged 25 to 39 in good health and CMV-seronegative.

This chain joins TRBV29-1 and TRBJ2-5; D gene uncertain. The CDR3 length is 9 residues. Germline CDR1 and CDR2: SQVTM and ANQGSEA. With 7 bases removed from V and 5 bases from J, the gap between germline ends came to 5 bases. CDR3 sequence reads: CSDEETQYF. The CDR3, as DNA: TGCAGCGACGAGGAGACCCAGTACTTC.

This sequence joins TRBV28 and TRBJ1-5, with D maybe TRBD1 (6 bases). V was shortened by 7 bases and J by 6 bases, with 16 bases between the two germline ends. This CDR3 is 14 amino acids long. Germline CDR1 MDHEN, CDR2 SYDVKM. CDR3 DNA: TGTGCCAGCATTATCTCGGGGGGGCTTCAGCCCCAGCATTTT. Protein: CASIISGGLQPQHF.

The J gene is TRBJ2-1, the V gene TRBV9, with D possibly matching TRBD2 (5 bases). The CDR3 spans 16 residues. CDR1 SGDLS and CDR2 YYNGEE come from the germline V gene. Trimming took 0 bases from V and 3 from J, leaving 13 bases between them. The DNA for the CDR3 is TGTGCCAGCAGCGTAGTACCAGAGGGAGACTACAATGAGCAGTTCTTC. It codes for CASSVVPEGDYNEQFF.

The rearrangement links TRBV5-6 to TRBJ1-2; a weak D match, TRBD1 (6 bases). The CDR3 runs 15 residues. The germline V gene encodes CDR1 SGHDT and CDR2 YYEEEE. V was trimmed by 3 bases and J by 1 base, leaving 13 bases between them. As DNA, the CDR3 is TGTGCCAGCAGCTACCAAGGGACACTTAACTATGGCTACACCTTC. Its protein product is CASSYQGTLNYGYTF.

V gene TRBV6-5 combines with J gene TRBJ1-2, with 7 bases fitting TRBD1. CDR1 is MNHEY and CDR2 is SVGAGI in the germline V gene. The CDR3 extends over 14 amino acids. J gave up 13 bases and V 5 bases, and 16 bases lay outside the gene matches. CDR3 in DNA: TGTGCCAGCAGTGACAGGGCTCCTGCCTATGGGGCCACCTTC. Translated, it gives CASSDRAPAYGATF.

The J gene is TRBJ2-2, the V gene TRBV4-3, with D perhaps matching TRBD2 (5 bases). CDR1 is LGHNA and CDR2 is YSLEER in the germline V gene. The CDR3 runs to 17 residues. The V gene lost 0 bases and the J gene lost 3 bases, with 14 bases spanning the gap. CDR3 sequence reads: CASSQEVNGVHTGELFF. CDR3 in DNA: TGCGCCAGCAGCCAAGAGGTCAACGGGGTACACACCGGGGAGCTGTTTTTT.

This chain connects TRBV10-2 to TRBJ2-7; 7 nucleotides agree with TRBD2. CDR1 and CDR2 (germline): WSHSY, SAAADI. V lost 8 bases and J lost 6; bases outside the gene matches: 4. This CDR3 is built from 11 residues. Here the CDR3 reads CASLRELEQYF. The CDR3 DNA reads as TGCGCCAGCTTGCGGGAGCTCGAGCAGTACTTC.

V usage is TRBV7-2 and J usage is TRBJ2-1, with a weak D call TRBD2 (5 bases). CDR3 size: 14 residues. V lost 1 base and J 8 bases, leaving 12 bases between the germline ends. Germline V gene lookup returns CDR1 SGHTA and CDR2 FQGNSA. CDR3 amino acids: CASSLVAPGDEQFF. CDR3 DNA: TGTGCCAGCAGCTTAGTGGCGCCCGGGGATGAGCAGTTCTTC.

In the case of this clone: The junction differs from germline at one of its ends, possibly a read error. The chain carries TRBV7-7 and TRBJ2-3; TRBD1 agrees at 7 bases. The CDR3 contains 14 residues. CDR1 and CDR2 (germline): SSHAT, FNYEAQ (reference sequence). DNA of the CDR3: TGTGCTAGCAGCCCGGACAGGACCACAGATACGCAGTATTTT. As protein: CASSPDRTTDTQYF.

The rearrangement joins TRBV30 to TRBJ1-1, with D unclear. Germline V gene lookup returns CDR1 GTSNPN and CDR2 SVGIG (reference sequence). Deletions cut 4 bases from V and 0 bases from J, with 9 bases between. The CDR3 has 13 amino acids. The CDR3 is CAWKEWMNTEAFF. The CDR3 bases are TGTGCCTGGAAGGAGTGGATGAACACTGAAGCTTTCTTT.